Below are 10 T cell receptor beta chains sequenced from a single sample in a study of beta chain features in type 1 diabetes. Every isolated RNA sample was fully reverse transcribed, so sequencing captured expressed TCRB transcripts. The assay was immunoSEQ multiplex PCR, and TCRdb's table has in-frame clones only and misses some. In the table there are about 300,000 clones, approximately 8.1% of which are singletons. Source material: central memory CD4+ T cells from blood. The receptors were sampled from a woman aged 18-29 years in good health.

Of note for this clone: Sequence at one end of the junction differs from germline and may be a read error. The chain joins TRBV7-2 to TRBJ2-4, with D possibly matching TRBD2 (6 bases). Per germline, CDR1 SGHTA and CDR2 FQGNSA. This CDR3 contains 15 residues. CDR3: CASSQDGRGGNIQYF. The CDR3 nucleotides read TGCGCCAGCAGCCAAGATGGTAGAGGAGGGAACATTCAGTACTTC.

This clone was seen more than once but under ten times. The V gene is TRBV11-2, the J gene TRBJ2-1; D is unresolved. Trimming shortened V by 0 bases and J by 7 bases, and 10 bases separated the two germline ends. The CDR3 is 14 residues long. The germline V gene has CDR1 SGHAT and CDR2 FQNNGV. The CDR3 DNA reads TGTGCCAGCAGCTTAGATCCGTCGAGTAATGAGCAGTTCTTC. Protein product: CASSLDPSSNEQFF.

The chain recombines TRBV18 with TRBJ1-5, with D maybe TRBD1 (5 bases). Germline CDR1 reads KGHSH; CDR2 reads LQKENI. There are 15 residues in the CDR3. The germline V and J ends were trimmed by 2 bases and 0 bases, with 8 bases remaining between them. CDR3 sequence (DNA): TGTGCCAGCTCACCAGCGGGGGTTAGCAATCAGCCCCAGCATTTT. It yields the protein CASSPAGVSNQPQHF. Full variable domain (missing parts from reference TRBV18 and TRBJ1-5): NAGVMQNPRHLVRRRGQEARLRCSPMKGHSHVYWYRQLPEEGLKFMVYLQKENIIDESGMPKERFSAEFPKEGPSILRIQQVVRGDSAAYFCASSPAGVSNQPQHFGDGTRLSIL.

The rearrangement uses TRBV10-3 and TRBJ2-3; TRBD2 agrees at 13 bases. V lost 6 bases, J lost 4 bases, and 10 bases stayed unmatched. Germline CDR1 ENHRY, CDR2 SYGVKD. CDR3 length: 17 amino acids. In DNA, the CDR3 is TGTGCCATCAGGCCTACTAGCGGGAGGGGTAGTTCAGATACGCAGTATTTT. Its protein product is CAIRPTSGRGSSDTQYF.

At least ten counts were recorded for this clone. J is TRBJ1-6 and V is TRBV4-2; no clear D gene. CDR3 size: 13 residues. V was pared by 1 base and J by 10 bases, with 8 bases between. Germline V gives CDR1 LGHNA, CDR2 YNFKEQ. In DNA form, the CDR3 reads TGTGCCAGCAGCCAAGGGCCCCGATCACCCCTCCACTTT. Translating gives CASSQGPRSPLHF.

CDR3 amino acids: CASSQDMQSPLHF. Here the CDR3 DNA reads TGCGCCAGCAGCCAAGATATGCAGTCACCCCTCCACTTT. The rearrangement links TRBV4-3 to TRBJ1-6; no firm D call. This CDR3 spans 13 amino acids. Per germline, CDR1 LGHNA and CDR2 YSLEER. V was trimmed by 0 bases and J by 10 bases, leaving 7 bases between them.

The chain uses TRBV21-1 and TRBJ2-7. TRBV21-1 constitutes a pseudogene. The CDR3 is 17 residues long. Here the CDR3 DNA reads TGTGCCAGCAGGAGCCATTCGGGACGGAGTACGGGATACGAGCAGTACGTC. This codes for CASRSHSGRSTGYEQYV.

The rearrangement uses TRBV6-5 and TRBJ2-4, with unresolved D. The CDR3 runs 13 residues. V lost 8 bases and J 0 bases, leaving 8 bases between the germline ends. CDR1 and CDR2 from the germline V gene are MNHEY and SVGAGI. In DNA, the CDR3 is TGTGCCAGCCGCGGCCTAGCCAAAAACATTCAGTACTTC. This translates into CASRGLAKNIQYF.

This clone was observed a handful of times. The chain uses TRBV27 and TRBJ2-7; no clear D. Germline loops: CDR1 MNHEY, CDR2 SMNVEV (reference sequence). V was clipped by 5 bases and J by 2 bases, with 13 bases between them. This CDR3 region has 14 residues. CDR3 in DNA: TGTGCCAGCAGTCCCAGTGGGAAACCCTACGAGCAGTACGTC. As protein: CASSPSGKPYEQYV.

This clone was seen a few times. The J gene is TRBJ2-1, the V gene TRBV5-1, with 7 bases fitting TRBD2. This CDR3 region has 15 residues. The germline V gene encodes CDR1 SGHRS and CDR2 YFSETQ. V shed 0 bases, J shed 2 bases, and the junction held 2 bases outside the gene matches. The CDR3 loop is CASSLGLATYNEQFF. The CDR3 DNA is TGCGCCAGCAGCTTGGGACTAGCAACCTACAATGAGCAGTTCTTC.